The 6 T cell receptor beta chains in this list originate from one sample, sequenced in a study of T cell changes during pregnancy in multiple sclerosis. Using immunoSEQ multiplex PCR, the repertoire was profiled, and TCRdb retains in-frame clones only, with some absent. The table has more than 35,000 clones, approximately 89% seen once; the top ten hold approximately 0.75%. This material consisted of CD4+ T cells from peripheral blood mononuclear cells, taken after pregnancy. The receptors come from a female donor in good health, enrolled as a control in a pregnancy study.

CDR3 DNA sequence: TGTGCCAGCAGCCCATCTCGGGGGGTAGGATACGAGCAGTACTTC. Protein sequence: CASSPSRGVGYEQYF. The chain employs TRBV11-2 and TRBJ2-7; 7 bases agree with TRBD2. Germline loops: CDR1 SGHAT, CDR2 FQNNGV. The CDR3 consists of 15 residues. Trimming removed 5 bases from V and 4 bases from J; junction bases left unmatched: 11.

CDR3 in amino acids: CASSLAGGRDTQYF. The CDR3 DNA sequence: TGTGCCAGCAGTTTGGCGGGGGGGCGTGATACGCAGTATTTT. The chain recombines TRBV6-5 with TRBJ2-3; TRBD2 aligns across 9 bases. The CDR3 spans 14 residues. Germline loops: CDR1 MNHEY, CDR2 SVGAGI. After removal of 4 bases from V and 6 bases from J, the junction contained 5 bases not matched to a gene.

The rearrangement joins TRBV11-2 to TRBJ2-3; 7 bases match TRBD2. The CDR3 sequence is 17 residues long. CDR1 and CDR2 from the germline V gene are SGHAT and FQNNGV. Unmatched junction bases numbered 16, after V lost 1 base and J lost 9 bases. CDR3 sequence: CASSLGALGLHQETQYF. In DNA, the CDR3 is TGTGCCAGCAGCTTAGGGGCGTTGGGACTACATCAGGAGACGCAGTATTTT.

This sequence joins TRBV7-2 and TRBJ2-3, with 8 bases fitting TRBD2. After removal of 7 bases from V and 0 bases from J, the junction contained 3 bases not matched to a gene. CDR1 is SGHTA, CDR2 FQGNSA, per germline. This CDR3 is 14 amino acids long. The CDR3 is CASTRGESTDTQYF. In DNA form, the CDR3 reads TGTGCCAGCACGCGGGGGGAAAGCACAGATACGCAGTATTTT.

This CDR3 is CASSRGQGDTDTQYF. The CDR3 DNA sequence: TGTGCCAGCAGCCGTGGACAGGGGGACACAGATACGCAGTATTTT. V usage is TRBV7-9 and J usage is TRBJ2-3, with 10 bases fitting TRBD1. Germline values: CDR1 SEHNR, CDR2 FQNEAQ (reference sequence). The V gene end was trimmed by 5 bases and the J gene end by 2 bases; junction bases not matched to a gene: 4. CDR3 size: 15 residues.

V is TRBV6-6 and J is TRBJ1-2, with 7 bases matching TRBD1. Germline CDR1 MNHNY, CDR2 SVGAGI (reference sequence). J lost 1 base, V lost 2 bases, and 1 base had no gene match. This CDR3 has 14 amino acids. CDR3 protein: CASSYRDSNYGYTF. CDR3 nucleotide sequence: TGTGCCAGCAGTTACCGGGACAGTAACTATGGCTACACCTTC.